The clone carrying this TCR beta chain was found many times. This sample is part of a study of human T cells and chemical hapten exposure. TCRdb called the RACE reads again in MiXCR, with one record for every CDR3 protein. Found here are around 110,000 distinct CDR3 sequences, 11% of them singletons; the top ten hold about 2.4%. Germline CDR1 reads SGDLS; CDR2 reads YYNGEE. CDR3 length: 15 amino acids. Trimming removed 0 bases at V and 9 bases at J, with 16 bases between. Time point noted: patch test 3, about 24 weeks after DPC sensitization. Treatment described: therapeutic diphenylcyclopropenone sensitization with weekly scalp DPC.

The sample was whole blood, taken in connection with sensitization to the hapten diphenylcyclopropenone (DPC). The V gene is TRBV9, the J gene TRBJ2-1; D is perhaps TRBD1 or TRBD2 (6 bases each). This TCR derives from a woman aged 50 to 60 with alopecia areata. Some clones in this sample may be carry-over from other donors' samples. The CDR3 loop reads CASSVVVGGLSEQFF. CDR3 nucleotide sequence: TGTGCCAGCAGCGTAGTCGTCGGGGGCCTATCTGAGCAGTTCTTC.